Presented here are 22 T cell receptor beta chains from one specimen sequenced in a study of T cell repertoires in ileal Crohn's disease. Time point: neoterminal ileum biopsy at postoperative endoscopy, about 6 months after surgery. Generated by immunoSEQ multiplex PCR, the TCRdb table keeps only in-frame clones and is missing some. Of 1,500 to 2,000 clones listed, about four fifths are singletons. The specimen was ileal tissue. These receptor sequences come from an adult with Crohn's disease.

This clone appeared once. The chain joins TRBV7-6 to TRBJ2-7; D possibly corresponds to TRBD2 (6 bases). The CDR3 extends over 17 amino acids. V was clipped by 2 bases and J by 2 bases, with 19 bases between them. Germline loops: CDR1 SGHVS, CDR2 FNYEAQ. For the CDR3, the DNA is TGTGCCAGCAGCTTAAGCCCCACGGGGGTTCCCCCCTACGAGCAGTACTTC. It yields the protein CASSLSPTGVPPYEQYF.

CDR3 loop: CASSQMELGAGNTEAFF. DNA for the CDR3: TGTGCCAGCAGTCAAATGGAGTTGGGGGCGGGGAACACTGAAGCTTTCTTT. The chain recombines TRBV28 with TRBJ1-1; perhaps TRBD1 as D (6 bases). The CDR3 extends over 17 amino acids. V lost 5 bases to trimming and J lost 1 base, with 20 bases between them. From germline, CDR1 is MDHEN and CDR2 SYDVKM.

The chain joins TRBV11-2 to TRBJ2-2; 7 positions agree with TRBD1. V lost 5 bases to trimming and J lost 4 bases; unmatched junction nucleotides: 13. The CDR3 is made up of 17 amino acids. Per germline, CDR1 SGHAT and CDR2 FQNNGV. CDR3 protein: CASSVGQDRISTGELFF. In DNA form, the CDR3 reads TGTGCCAGCAGCGTCGGACAGGATAGGATTTCCACCGGGGAGCTGTTTTTT.

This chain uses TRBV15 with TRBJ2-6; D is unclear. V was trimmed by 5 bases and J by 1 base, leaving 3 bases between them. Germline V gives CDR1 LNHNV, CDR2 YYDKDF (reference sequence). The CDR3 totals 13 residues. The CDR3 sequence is CATSQSGANVLTF. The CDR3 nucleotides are TGTGCCACCAGCCAATCTGGGGCCAACGTCCTGACTTTC.

CDR3 nucleotides: TGTGCCAGCAGCCGGAGGGGGGAGGGGGCAGATACGCAGTATTTT. It is translated as CASSRRGEGADTQYF. The chain has TRBV9 and TRBJ2-3, with D maybe TRBD2 (7 bases). Trimming stripped 4 bases from V and 4 bases from J, with 16 bases between. The CDR3 is 15 amino acids. The germline V gene encodes CDR1 SGDLS and CDR2 YYNGEE.

DNA for the CDR3: TGTGCCAGCAGTTATGCTGACACTAACTATGGCTACACCTTC. Protein: CASSYADTNYGYTF. The rearrangement links TRBV6-6 to TRBJ1-2, with D unclear. Germline CDR1 reads MNHNY; CDR2 reads SVGAGI (reference sequence). Trimming left V 3 bases short and J 0 bases short, with 8 bases between. This CDR3 is 14 amino acids long.

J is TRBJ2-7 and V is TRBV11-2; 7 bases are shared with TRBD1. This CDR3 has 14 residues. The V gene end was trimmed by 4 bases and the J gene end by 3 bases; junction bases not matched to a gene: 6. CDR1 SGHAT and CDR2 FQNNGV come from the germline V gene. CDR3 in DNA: TGTGCCAGCAGCTCATGGGACAGTAACTACGAGCAGTACTTC. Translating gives CASSSWDSNYEQYF.

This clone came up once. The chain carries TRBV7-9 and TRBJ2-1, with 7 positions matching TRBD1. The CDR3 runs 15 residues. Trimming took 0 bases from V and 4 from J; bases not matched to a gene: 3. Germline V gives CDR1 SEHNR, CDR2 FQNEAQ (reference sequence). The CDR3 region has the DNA TGTGCCAGCAGCTTAGCGACAGGGTCTTACAATGAGCAGTTCTTC. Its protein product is CASSLATGSYNEQFF.

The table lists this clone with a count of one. The CDR3 nucleotides are TGTGCCAGCAGCCCCGGGACAGGGGAGCTTGCGCAGTACTTC. Translation gives CASSPGTGELAQYF. This chain connects TRBV7-7 to TRBJ2-7, with 10 nucleotides matching TRBD1. There are 14 residues in the CDR3. Trimming removed 5 bases from V and 9 bases from J; junction bases left unmatched: 10. Germline CDR1 SSHAT, CDR2 FNYEAQ (reference sequence).

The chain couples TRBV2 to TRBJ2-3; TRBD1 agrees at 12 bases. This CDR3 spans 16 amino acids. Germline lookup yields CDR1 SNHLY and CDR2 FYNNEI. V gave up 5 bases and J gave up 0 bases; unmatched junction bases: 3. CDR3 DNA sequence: TGTGCCAGCAGTCGGGACAGGGGGCTTAGCACAGATACGCAGTATTTT. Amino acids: CASSRDRGLSTDTQYF.

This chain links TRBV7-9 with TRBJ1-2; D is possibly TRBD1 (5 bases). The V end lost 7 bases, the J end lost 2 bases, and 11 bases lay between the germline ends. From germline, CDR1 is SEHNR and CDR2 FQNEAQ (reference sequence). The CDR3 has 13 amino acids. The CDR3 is CASTPGLNYGYTF. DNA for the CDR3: TGTGCCAGCACCCCAGGGCTAAACTATGGCTACACCTTC.

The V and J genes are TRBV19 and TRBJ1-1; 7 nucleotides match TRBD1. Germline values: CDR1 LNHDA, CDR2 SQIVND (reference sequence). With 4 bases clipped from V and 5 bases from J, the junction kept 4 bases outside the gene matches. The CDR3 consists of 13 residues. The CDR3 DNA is TGTGCCAGTAGTAAGGGGGCAGGAACTGAAGCTTTCTTT. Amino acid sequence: CASSKGAGTEAFF.

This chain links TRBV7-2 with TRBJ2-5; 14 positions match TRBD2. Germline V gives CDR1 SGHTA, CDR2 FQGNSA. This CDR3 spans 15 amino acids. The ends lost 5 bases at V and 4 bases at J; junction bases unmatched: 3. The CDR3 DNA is TGTGCCAGCAGCGACGGACTAGCGGGGGGAGAGACCCAGTACTTC. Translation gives CASSDGLAGGETQYF. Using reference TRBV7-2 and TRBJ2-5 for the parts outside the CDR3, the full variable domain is GAGVSQSPSNKVTEKGKDVELRCDPISGHTALYWYRQSLGQGLEFLIYFQGNSAPDKSGLPSDRFSAERTGGSVSTLTIQRTQQEDSAVYLCASSDGLAGGETQYFGPGTRLLVL.

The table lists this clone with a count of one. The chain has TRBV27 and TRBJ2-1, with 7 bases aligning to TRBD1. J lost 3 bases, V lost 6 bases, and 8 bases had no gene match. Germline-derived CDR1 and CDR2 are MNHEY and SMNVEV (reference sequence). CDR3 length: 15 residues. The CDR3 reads CASSRDSGVYNEQFF. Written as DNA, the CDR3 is TGTGCCAGCAGCCGGGACAGCGGAGTCTACAATGAGCAGTTCTTC.

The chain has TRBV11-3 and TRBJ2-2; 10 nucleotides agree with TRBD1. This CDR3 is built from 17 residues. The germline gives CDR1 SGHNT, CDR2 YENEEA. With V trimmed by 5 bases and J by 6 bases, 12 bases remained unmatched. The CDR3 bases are TGTGCCAGCAGCGGAAGAGACAGGGGGCAAACCCCCGGGGAGCTGTTTTTT. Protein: CASSGRDRGQTPGELFF.

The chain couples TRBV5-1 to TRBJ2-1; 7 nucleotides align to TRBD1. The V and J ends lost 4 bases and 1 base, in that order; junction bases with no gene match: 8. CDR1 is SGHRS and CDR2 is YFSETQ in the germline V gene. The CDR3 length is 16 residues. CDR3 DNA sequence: TGCGCCAGCAGCGGAATCCGACAGGGTTCCTACAATGAGCAGTTCTTC. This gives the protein CASSGIRQGSYNEQFF.

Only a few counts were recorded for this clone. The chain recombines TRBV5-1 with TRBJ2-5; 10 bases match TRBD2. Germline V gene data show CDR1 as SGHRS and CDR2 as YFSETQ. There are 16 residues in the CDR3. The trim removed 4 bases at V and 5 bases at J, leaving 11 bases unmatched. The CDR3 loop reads CASSPELAGGEETQYF. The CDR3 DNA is TGCGCCAGCAGCCCAGAATTAGCGGGGGGTGAGGAGACCCAGTACTTC.

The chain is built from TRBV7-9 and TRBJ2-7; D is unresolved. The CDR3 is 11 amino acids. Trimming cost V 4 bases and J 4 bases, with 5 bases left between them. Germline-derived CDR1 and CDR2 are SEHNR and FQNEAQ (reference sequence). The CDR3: CASSSRYEQYF. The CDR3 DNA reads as TGTGCCAGCAGCTCGAGATACGAGCAGTACTTC. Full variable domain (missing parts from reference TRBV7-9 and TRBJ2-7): DTGVSQNPRHKITKRGQNVTFRCDPISEHNRLYWYRQTLGQGPEFLTYFQNEAQLEKSRLLSDRFSAERPKGSFSTLEIQRTEQGDSAMYLCASSSRYEQYFGPGTRLTVT.

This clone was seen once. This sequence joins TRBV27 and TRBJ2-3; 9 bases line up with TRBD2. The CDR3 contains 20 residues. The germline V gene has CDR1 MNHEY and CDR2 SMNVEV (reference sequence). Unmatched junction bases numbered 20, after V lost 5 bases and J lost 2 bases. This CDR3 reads CASSPPEGREGPNYTDTQYF. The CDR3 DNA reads TGTGCCAGCAGTCCCCCTGAGGGGCGGGAGGGCCCAAATTACACAGATACGCAGTATTTT.

In DNA, the CDR3 is TGTGCCAGTAGTAGGTCTGGAGACCCCTTCTATGGCTACACCTTC. Translated, it gives CASSRSGDPFYGYTF. The chain is built from TRBV19 and TRBJ1-2; D remains unclear. Germline-derived CDR1 and CDR2 are LNHDA and SQIVND (reference sequence). Trimming cost V 4 bases and J 4 bases, with 16 bases left between them. The CDR3 consists of 15 residues.

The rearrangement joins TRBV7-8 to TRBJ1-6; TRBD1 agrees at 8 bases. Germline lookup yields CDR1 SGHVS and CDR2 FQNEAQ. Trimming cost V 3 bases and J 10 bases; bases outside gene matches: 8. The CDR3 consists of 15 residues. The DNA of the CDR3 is TGTGCCAGCAGCTTTACTCCAGGGGGCGGATCACCCCTCCACTTT. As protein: CASSFTPGGGSPLHF.

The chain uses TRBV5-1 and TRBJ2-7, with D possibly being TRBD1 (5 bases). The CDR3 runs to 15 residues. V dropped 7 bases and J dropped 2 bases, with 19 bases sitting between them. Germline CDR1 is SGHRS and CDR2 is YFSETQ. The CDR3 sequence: CASVPGTGATYEQYF. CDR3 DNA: TGCGCCAGCGTACCTGGTACAGGCGCAACCTACGAGCAGTACTTC.